Below, 11 T cell receptor beta chains from the same sample are listed, as sequenced in a study of T cell responses to AZD1222 COVID-19 vaccine. Produced via immunoSEQ multiplex PCR; TCRdb's table is partial and in-frame only. The table records approximately 100,000 clones, about 88% of them present only once. Sample: peripheral blood, taken 28 days after the second AZD1222 dose. The receptors originated from an adult who received the AZD1222 COVID-19 vaccine.

Comment on this clone: At one end, the junction sequence differs from germline, possibly due to a read error. CDR3 protein: CAWSVGGSIGF. For the CDR3, the DNA is TGTGCCTGGAGTGTAGGGGGCAGCATCGGTTTT. The rearrangement uses TRBV30 and TRBJ1-1; 7 bases map to TRBD1. CDR3 length: 11 residues. Germline loops: CDR1 GTSNPN, CDR2 SVGIG (reference sequence).

The chain recombines TRBV12-5 with TRBJ1-1; perhaps TRBD1 as D (5 bases). The CDR3 covers 16 residues. The V end was cut by 3 bases, the J end by 1 base, with 15 bases between. The germline V gene encodes CDR1 LGHNT and CDR2 FRNRAP. Written as DNA, the CDR3 is TGTGCTAGTGGTTTTTTCGTAGGGGCGCGGAACACTGAAGCTTTCTTT. It codes for CASGFFVGARNTEAFF. The full variable domain, its missing parts supplied by reference TRBV12-5 and TRBJ1-1, is DARVTQTPRHKVTEMGQEVTMRCQPILGHNTVFWYRQTMMQGLELLAYFRNRAPLDDSGMPKDRFSAEMPDATLATLKIQPSEPRDSAVYFCASGFFVGARNTEAFFGQGTRLTVV.

This rearrangement joins TRBV18 to TRBJ2-6; TRBD1 agrees at 8 bases. J was trimmed by 0 bases and V by 3 bases; bases with no gene match: 10. Looked up from germline, CDR1 is KGHSH and CDR2 is LQKENI. CDR3 length: 19 amino acids. Here the CDR3 DNA reads TGTGCCAGCTCACCTGGCGTAGGACAGGGACACTCTGGGGCCAACGTCCTGACTTTC. Amino acids: CASSPGVGQGHSGANVLTF.

This clone was observed a single time. The chain is built from TRBV19 and TRBJ1-1, with a tentative D call TRBD1 (6 bases). Germline CDR1 and CDR2: LNHDA and SQIVND (reference sequence). Deletions cut 6 bases from V and 4 bases from J, with 15 bases between. The CDR3 runs to 14 residues. The CDR3 bases are TGTGCCAGTAGCCCCCGAGGGGGTCCCACTGAAGCTTTCTTT. Encoded protein: CASSPRGGPTEAFF.

The J gene is TRBJ1-2, the V gene TRBV6-5; tentatively, D is TRBD1 (6 bases). The germline V and J ends were trimmed by 4 bases and 2 bases, with 11 bases remaining between them. The germline CDR1 and CDR2 sequences are MNHEY and SVGAGI. This CDR3 has 14 amino acids. The CDR3 coding sequence is TGTGCCAGCAGTTCAACAGGGACCAACTATGGCTACACCTTC. It translates to CASSSTGTNYGYTF.

The chain couples TRBV13 to TRBJ1-2; no clear D gene. The germline V gene has CDR1 PRHDT and CDR2 FYEKMQ (reference sequence). Trimming shortened V by 4 bases and J by 5 bases, and 8 bases separated the two germline ends. The CDR3 is 12 residues long. The CDR3 here is CASSSGPYGYTF. For the CDR3, the DNA is TGTGCCAGCAGCTCCGGTCCGTATGGCTACACCTTC.

This chain joins TRBV2 and TRBJ1-2; no clear D gene. The CDR3 consists of 12 residues. Germline-derived CDR1 and CDR2 are SNHLY and FYNNEI. Trimming left V 4 bases short and J 4 bases short, with 7 bases between. CDR3 residues: CASSGTPYGYTF. The CDR3 coding sequence is TGTGCCAGCAGTGGGACCCCCTATGGCTACACCTTC.

J is TRBJ2-2 and V is TRBV6-1, with 8 positions matching TRBD1. Per the germline V gene, CDR1 is MNHNS and CDR2 is SASEGT. With V trimmed by 2 bases and J by 2 bases, 7 bases remained unmatched. This CDR3 comprises 17 residues. The CDR3: CASSEFGQGGNTGELFF. The DNA of the CDR3 is TGTGCCAGCAGTGAATTCGGACAGGGAGGAAACACCGGGGAGCTGTTTTTT.

The V call is TRBV18, the J call TRBJ1-2, with D maybe TRBD1 (6 bases). Trimming removed 2 bases at V and 3 bases at J, with 13 bases between. Per germline, CDR1 KGHSH and CDR2 LQKENI. The CDR3 loop spans 15 amino acids. Here the CDR3 DNA reads TGTGCCAGCTCACCATCCCAGGGGCTGGACTATGGCTACACCTTC. It encodes CASSPSQGLDYGYTF.

The V gene is TRBV3-1 (or the pseudogene TRBV3-2), the J gene TRBJ2-1; D uncertain. The V end was cut by 4 bases, the J end by 4 bases, with 8 bases between. This CDR3 is 13 amino acids long. From germline, CDR1 is LGHDT and CDR2 YNNKEL (reference sequence). CDR3 bases: TGTGCCAGCAGCCGGGTCGATTACAATGAGCAGTTCTTC. Translation gives CASSRVDYNEQFF.

The V call is TRBV10-3, the J call TRBJ1-1, with 11 bases aligning to TRBD1. The CDR3 contains 14 residues. CDR1 is ENHRY, CDR2 SYGVKD, per germline. The trim removed 4 bases at V and 6 bases at J, leaving 4 bases unmatched. The CDR3: CAISGTGGNAEAFF. Here the CDR3 DNA reads TGTGCCATCAGTGGGACAGGGGGCAATGCTGAAGCTTTCTTT.